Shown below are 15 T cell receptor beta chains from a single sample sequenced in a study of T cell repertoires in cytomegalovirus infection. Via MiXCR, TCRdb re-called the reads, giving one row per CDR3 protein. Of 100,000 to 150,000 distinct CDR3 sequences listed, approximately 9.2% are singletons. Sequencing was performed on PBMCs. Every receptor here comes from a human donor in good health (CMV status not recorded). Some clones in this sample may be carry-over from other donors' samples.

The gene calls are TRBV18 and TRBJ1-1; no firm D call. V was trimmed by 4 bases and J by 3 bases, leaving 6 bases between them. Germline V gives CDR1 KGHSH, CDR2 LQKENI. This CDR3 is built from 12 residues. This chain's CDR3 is CASSQRYTEAFF. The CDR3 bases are TGTGCCAGCTCACAACGGTACACTGAAGCTTTCTTT.

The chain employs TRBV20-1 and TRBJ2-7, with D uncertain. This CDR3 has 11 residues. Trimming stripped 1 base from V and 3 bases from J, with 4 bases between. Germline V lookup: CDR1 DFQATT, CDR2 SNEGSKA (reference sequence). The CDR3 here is CSARGSYEQYF. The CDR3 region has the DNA TGCAGTGCTAGAGGCAGCTACGAGCAGTACTTC.

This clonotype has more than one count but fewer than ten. The CDR3 DNA follows: TGTGCCAGCAACGTGAAGGGTGACACTGAAGCTTTCTTT. It specifies CASNVKGDTEAFF. This chain connects TRBV12-3 or TRBV12-4 to TRBJ1-1; no firm D call. The CDR3 runs 13 residues. V was clipped by 7 bases and J by 3 bases, with 12 bases between them.

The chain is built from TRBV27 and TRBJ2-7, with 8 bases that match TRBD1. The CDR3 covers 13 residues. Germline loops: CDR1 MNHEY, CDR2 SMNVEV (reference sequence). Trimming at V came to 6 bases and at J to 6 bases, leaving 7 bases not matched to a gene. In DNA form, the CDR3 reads TGTGCCAGCAGCCCCGGACAGGGAGGCGAGCAGTACTTC. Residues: CASSPGQGGEQYF.

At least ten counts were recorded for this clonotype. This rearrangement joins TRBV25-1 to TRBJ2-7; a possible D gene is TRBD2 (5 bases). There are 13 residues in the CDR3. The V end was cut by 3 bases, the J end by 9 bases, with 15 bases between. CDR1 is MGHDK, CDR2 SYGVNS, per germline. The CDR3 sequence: CASSEPPGSAQYF. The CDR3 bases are TGTGCCAGCAGTGAGCCCCCGGGAAGCGCGCAGTACTTC.

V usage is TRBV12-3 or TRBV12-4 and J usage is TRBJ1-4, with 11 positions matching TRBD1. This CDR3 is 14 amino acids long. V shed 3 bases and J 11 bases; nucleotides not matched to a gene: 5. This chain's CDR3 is CASSFSGQGAKLFF. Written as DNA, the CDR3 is TGTGCCAGCAGTTTCTCCGGACAGGGGGCGAAACTGTTTTTT.

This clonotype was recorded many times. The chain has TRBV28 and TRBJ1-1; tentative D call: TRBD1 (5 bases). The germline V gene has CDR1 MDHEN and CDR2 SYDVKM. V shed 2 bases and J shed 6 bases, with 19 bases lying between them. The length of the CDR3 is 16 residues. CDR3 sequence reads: CASSLAGTGVLAEAFF. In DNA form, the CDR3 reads TGTGCCAGCAGTTTAGCCGGGACTGGGGTTTTGGCTGAAGCTTTCTTT.

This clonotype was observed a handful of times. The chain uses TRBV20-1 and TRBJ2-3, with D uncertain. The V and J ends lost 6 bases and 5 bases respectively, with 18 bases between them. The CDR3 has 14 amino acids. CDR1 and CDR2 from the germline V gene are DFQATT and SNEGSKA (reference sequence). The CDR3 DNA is TGCAGTGCCTCCGACCCGCTTGTGTTAGATACGCAGTATTTT. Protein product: CSASDPLVLDTQYF.

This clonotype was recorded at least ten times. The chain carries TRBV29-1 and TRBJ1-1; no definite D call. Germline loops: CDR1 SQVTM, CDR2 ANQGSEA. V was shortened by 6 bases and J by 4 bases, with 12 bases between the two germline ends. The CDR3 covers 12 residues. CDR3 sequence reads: CSVAEEITEAFF. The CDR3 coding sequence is TGCAGCGTAGCGGAGGAAATCACTGAAGCTTTCTTT.

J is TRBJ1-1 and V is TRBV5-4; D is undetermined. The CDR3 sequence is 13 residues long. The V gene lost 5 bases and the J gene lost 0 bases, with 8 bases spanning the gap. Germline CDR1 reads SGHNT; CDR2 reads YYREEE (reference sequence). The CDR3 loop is CASRSALNTEAFF. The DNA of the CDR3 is TGTGCCAGCAGGTCCGCCCTGAACACTGAAGCTTTCTTT.

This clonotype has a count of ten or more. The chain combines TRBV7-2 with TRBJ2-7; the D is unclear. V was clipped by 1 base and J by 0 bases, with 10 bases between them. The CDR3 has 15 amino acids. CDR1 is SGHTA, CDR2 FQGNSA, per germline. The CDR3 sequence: CASSLVRGDSYEQYF. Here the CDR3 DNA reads TGTGCCAGCAGCTTAGTGCGCGGAGACTCCTACGAGCAGTACTTC.

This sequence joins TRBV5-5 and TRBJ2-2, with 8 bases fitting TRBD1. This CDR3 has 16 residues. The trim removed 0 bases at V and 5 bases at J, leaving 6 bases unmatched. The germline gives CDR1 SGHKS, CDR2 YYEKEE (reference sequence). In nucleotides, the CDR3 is TGTGCCAGCAGCTTGGCAATCAGGGGGCAGACCGGGGAGCTGTTTTTT. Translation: CASSLAIRGQTGELFF.

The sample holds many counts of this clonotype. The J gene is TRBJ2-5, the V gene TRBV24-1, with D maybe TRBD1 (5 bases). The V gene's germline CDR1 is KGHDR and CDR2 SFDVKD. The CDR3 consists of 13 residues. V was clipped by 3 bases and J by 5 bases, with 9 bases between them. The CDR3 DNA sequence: TGTGCCACCAGTGATCCAGGGCGGGAGACCCAGTACTTC. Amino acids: CATSDPGRETQYF.

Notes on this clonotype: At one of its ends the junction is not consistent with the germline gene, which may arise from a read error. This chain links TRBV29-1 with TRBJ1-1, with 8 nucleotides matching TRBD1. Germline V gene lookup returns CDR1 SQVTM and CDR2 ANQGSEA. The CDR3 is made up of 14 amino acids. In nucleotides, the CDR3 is TGCAGCGCCTGGGACAGGACCATGAACACTGAAGCTTTATTT. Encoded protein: CSAWDRTMNTEALF.

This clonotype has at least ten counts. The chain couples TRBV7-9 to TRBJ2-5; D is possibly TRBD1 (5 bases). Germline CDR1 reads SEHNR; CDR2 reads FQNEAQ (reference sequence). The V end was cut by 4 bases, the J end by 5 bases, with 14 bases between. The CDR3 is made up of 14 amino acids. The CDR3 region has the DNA TGTGCCAGCAGCTCGACGCAGGGAACCGAGACCCAGTACTTC. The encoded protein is CASSSTQGTETQYF. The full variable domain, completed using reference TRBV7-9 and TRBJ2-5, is DTGVSQNPRHKITKRGQNVTFRCDPISEHNRLYWYRQTLGQGPEFLTYFQNEAQLEKSRLLSDRFSAERPKGSFSTLEIQRTEQGDSAMYLCASSSTQGTETQYFGPGTRLLVL.